The next 18 T cell receptor beta chains were all read from a single sample in a study of blood T cell repertoires in COVID-19. Clones were read by immunoSEQ multiplex PCR, and TCRdb kept only the in-frame ones, dropping some. The sample has roughly 130,000 clones, roughly nine tenths seen once. What was sequenced was peripheral blood. Every receptor here comes from a human donor with COVID-19, enrolled during active disease. The donor label of this sample is uncertain.

The V gene is TRBV5-4, the J gene TRBJ2-1; TRBD2 aligns across 7 bases. J gave up 8 bases and V 3 bases, and 8 bases lay outside the gene matches. The CDR3 has 14 residues. Germline assignment: CDR1 SGHNT and CDR2 YYREEE (reference sequence). CDR3 sequence: CASSYGLGGYEQFF. CDR3 nucleotide sequence: TGTGCCAGCAGCTACGGACTAGGCGGCTATGAGCAGTTCTTC.

By its share, this clone is medium-sized. The rearrangement joins TRBV29-1 to TRBJ2-7, with D tentatively TRBD1 (5 bases). CDR1 and CDR2 (germline): SQVTM, ANQGSEA. This CDR3 has 13 residues. V lost 4 bases, J lost 4 bases, and 14 bases lay in between. CDR3: CSVVETDRYEQYF. CDR3 in DNA: TGCAGCGTTGTGGAGACAGACAGATACGAGCAGTACTTC.

The chain links TRBV18 to TRBJ1-5, with a possible D match to TRBD1 (6 bases). The CDR3 runs to 18 residues. Germline assignment: CDR1 KGHSH and CDR2 LQKENI. V lost 3 bases to trimming and J lost 0 bases, with 18 bases between them. CDR3 coding DNA: TGTGCCAGCTCACCCCCTGGATACAGGGAGGGTAGCAATCAGCCCCAGCATTTT. Encoded protein: CASSPPGYREGSNQPQHF.

V usage is TRBV9 and J usage is TRBJ2-5; TRBD2 matches at 12 bases. V lost 1 base and J lost 5; bases outside the gene matches: 0. From germline, CDR1 is SGDLS and CDR2 YYNGEE. This CDR3 region has 14 residues. Written as DNA, the CDR3 is TGTGCCAGCAGCGTAACTAGCGGGAGGGAGACCCAGTACTTC. This gives the protein CASSVTSGRETQYF.

The J gene is TRBJ1-1, the V gene TRBV11-3; D gene uncertain. Trimming stripped 1 base from V and 0 bases from J, with 9 bases between. Looked up from germline, CDR1 is SGHNT and CDR2 is YENEEA. The CDR3 extends over 15 amino acids. The CDR3 region is CASSLGAPMNTEAFF. CDR3 sequence (DNA): TGTGCCAGCAGCTTAGGGGCACCCATGAACACTGAAGCTTTCTTT.

The CDR3, as DNA: TGTGCCAGCAACGTACTAGCGGGAACCTACGAGCAGTACTTC. Its translation is CASNVLAGTYEQYF. The chain uses TRBV6-5 and TRBJ2-7; TRBD2 matches 10 bases. Germline V CDR1 and CDR2: MNHEY, SVGAGI. V gave up 7 bases and J gave up 2 bases; unmatched junction bases: 5. This CDR3 spans 14 amino acids.

V is TRBV9 and J is TRBJ2-3, with 7 nucleotides matching TRBD1. Germline V gives CDR1 SGDLS, CDR2 YYNGEE. The CDR3 has 16 amino acids. J gave up 2 bases and V 3 bases, and 9 bases lay outside the gene matches. The CDR3, as DNA: TGTGCCAGCAGCGCCCGACCGACAGGGCACACAGATACGCAGTATTTT. It specifies CASSARPTGHTDTQYF.

The chain links TRBV2 to TRBJ1-4; D remains unclear. Germline V gives CDR1 SNHLY, CDR2 FYNNEI. Trimming removed 6 bases at V and 5 bases at J, with 10 bases between. The CDR3 has 13 residues. For the CDR3, the DNA is TGTGCCAGCAGCGAGGAGGAAAATGAAAAACTGTTTTTT. Translating gives CASSEEENEKLFF.

The genes are TRBV2 and TRBJ2-2; TRBD1 matches at 8 bases. J was trimmed by 0 bases and V by 3 bases; bases with no gene match: 3. The CDR3 is made up of 16 amino acids. The germline V gene encodes CDR1 SNHLY and CDR2 FYNNEI. CDR3 DNA sequence: TGTGCCAGCAGTGACGGACAGGGCACGAACACCGGGGAGCTGTTTTTT. Residues: CASSDGQGTNTGELFF.

This clone is a singleton in its sample. J is TRBJ2-3 and V is TRBV5-1, with 13 bases lining up with TRBD2. CDR3 length equals 16 residues. Germline assignment: CDR1 SGHRS and CDR2 YFSETQ. V shed 4 bases and J 1 base; nucleotides not matched to a gene: 3. For the CDR3, the DNA is TGCGCCAGCAGCCCCGGGACTAGCGGGGGCACAGATACGCAGTATTTT. It translates to CASSPGTSGGTDTQYF.

The genes are TRBV3-1 (or the pseudogene TRBV3-2) and TRBJ1-1; tentatively, D is TRBD1 (6 bases). Germline assignment: CDR1 LGHDT and CDR2 YNNKEL (reference sequence). This CDR3 spans 15 amino acids. Trimming removed 5 bases at V and 7 bases at J, with 20 bases between. In nucleotides, the CDR3 is TGTGCCAGCAGCTACGTAGGGGGGGCGGGTAATGAAGCTTTCTTT. This translates into CASSYVGGAGNEAFF.

The CDR3 loop is CASRKSGGANTGELFF. In DNA form, the CDR3 reads TGTGCCAGCAGGAAGAGCGGGGGGGCCAACACCGGGGAGCTGTTTTTT. The J gene is TRBJ2-2, the V gene TRBV5-5, with 10 bases identical to TRBD2. The CDR3 totals 16 residues. The V gene end was trimmed by 5 bases and the J gene end by 2 bases; junction bases not matched to a gene: 6. Looked up from germline, CDR1 is SGHKS and CDR2 is YYEKEE (reference sequence).

As to this clone: Other nucleotide sequences in the sample specify the same CDR3. The V and J genes are TRBV19 and TRBJ1-5; the D gene is possibly TRBD1 (5 bases). Deletions cut 2 bases from V and 1 base from J, with 9 bases between. The CDR3 has 15 residues. Per germline, CDR1 LNHDA and CDR2 SQIVND (reference sequence). CDR3 sequence reads: CASSITRASNQPQHF. CDR3 coding DNA: TGTGCCAGTAGTATAACCAGGGCGAGCAATCAGCCCCAGCATTTT.

The chain employs TRBV2 and TRBJ2-4; D is possibly TRBD1 (6 bases). CDR1 SNHLY and CDR2 FYNNEI come from the germline V gene. The V end lost 8 bases, the J end lost 7 bases, and 18 bases lay between the germline ends. CDR3 length equals 14 residues. The CDR3 bases are TGTGCCAGCTTGGGGGCTGAGTTTCGGAACATTCAGTACTTC. Amino acids: CASLGAEFRNIQYF. The full variable domain, with the rest looked up from reference TRBV2 and TRBJ2-4, is EPEVTQTPSHQVTQMGQEVILRCVPISNHLYFYWYRQILGQKVEFLVSFYNNEISEKSEIFDDQFSVERPDGSNFTLKIRSTKLEDSAMYFCASLGAEFRNIQYFGAGTRLSVL.

The V and J genes are TRBV2 and TRBJ1-1; D is unresolved. CDR3 length: 13 amino acids. Looked up from germline, CDR1 is SNHLY and CDR2 is FYNNEI. V lost 9 bases, J lost 0 bases, and 11 bases lay in between. The DNA of the CDR3 is TGTGCCAGTCAGTTGGGCGTGAACACTGAAGCTTTCTTT. Its translation is CASQLGVNTEAFF.

The rearrangement joins TRBV19 to TRBJ2-3, with unresolved D. The CDR3 runs 12 residues. V lost 5 bases, J lost 10 bases, and 13 bases lay in between. Germline V gene sequence: CDR1 LNHDA, CDR2 SQIVND (reference sequence). CDR3 protein: CASSAGLSAQYF. As DNA, the CDR3 is TGTGCCAGTAGTGCCGGGTTATCTGCGCAGTATTTT. Full variable domain (missing parts from reference TRBV19 and TRBJ2-3): DGGITQSPKYLFRKEGQNVTLSCEQNLNHDAMYWYRQDPGQGLRLIYYSQIVNDFQKGDIAEGYSVSREKKESFPLTVTSAQKNPTAFYLCASSAGLSAQYFGPGTRLTVL.

The CDR3 region has the DNA TGTGCCACCAGTTTGGGTAGGCAGGGGCAGTTCTTC. It translates to CATSLGRQGQFF. This chain joins TRBV24-1 and TRBJ2-1, with D perhaps matching TRBD1 (5 bases). The V end was cut by 6 bases, the J end by 12 bases, with 14 bases between. Germline lookup yields CDR1 KGHDR and CDR2 SFDVKD. There are 12 residues in the CDR3.

J is TRBJ2-7 and V is TRBV7-9, with 9 bases lining up with TRBD1. The CDR3 spans 14 residues. Germline CDR1 is SEHNR and CDR2 is FQNEAQ (reference sequence). The trim removed 5 bases at V and 2 bases at J, leaving 4 bases unmatched. This CDR3 is CASSRDRDPYEQYF. The CDR3 DNA follows: TGTGCCAGCAGCCGGGACAGGGATCCCTACGAGCAGTACTTC.